Here is one T cell receptor beta chain with its context. Its antigen is not known. This table comes from immunoSEQ multiplex PCR, and its TCRdb copy is limited to in-frame clones, with some not included. The table lists tens of thousands of clones, 84% of them singletons. This sample stems from a study of cytomegalovirus exposure and HLA in healthy donors. The study, taken as a whole, reports: The study labeled approximately 150 TCR beta chains cytomegalovirus-associated. Confirmation in vitro established that a few CMV-associated chains were specific for CMV antigens.

The receptor was derived from a woman aged 18 to 35 in good health and CMV-seropositive. Sequenced material: PBMCs.

CDR3 protein: CASSRQGGGNYGYTF. Written as DNA, the CDR3 is TGTGCCAGCAGCCGACAGGGTGGAGGCAACTATGGCTACACCTTC. J is TRBJ1-2 and V is TRBV6-1, with 7 nucleotides matching TRBD1. The CDR3 has 15 residues. CDR1 is MNHNS, CDR2 SASEGT, per germline. The J segment lost 2 bases and the V segment lost 6 bases, leaving 9 bases of the junction unmatched.